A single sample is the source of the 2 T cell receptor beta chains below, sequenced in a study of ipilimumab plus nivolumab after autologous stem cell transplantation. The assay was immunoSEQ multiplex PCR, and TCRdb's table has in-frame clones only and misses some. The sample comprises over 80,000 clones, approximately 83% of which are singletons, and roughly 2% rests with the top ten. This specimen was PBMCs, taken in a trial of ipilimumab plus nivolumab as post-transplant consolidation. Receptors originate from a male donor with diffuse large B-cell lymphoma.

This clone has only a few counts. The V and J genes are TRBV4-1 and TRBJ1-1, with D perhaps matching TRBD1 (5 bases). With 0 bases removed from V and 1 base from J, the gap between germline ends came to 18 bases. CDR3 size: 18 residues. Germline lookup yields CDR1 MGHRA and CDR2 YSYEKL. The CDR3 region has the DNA TGCGCCAGCAGCCAAGATCCTATCGCCAGGGTGGGGAACACTGAAGCTTTCTTT. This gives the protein CASSQDPIARVGNTEAFF.

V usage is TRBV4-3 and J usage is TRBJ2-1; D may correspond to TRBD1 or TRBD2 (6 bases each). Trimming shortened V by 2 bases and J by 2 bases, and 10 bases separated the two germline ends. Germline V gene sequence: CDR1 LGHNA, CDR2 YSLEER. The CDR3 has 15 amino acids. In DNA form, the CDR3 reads TGCGCCAGCAGCCAAAGTAGGGGGGCCTACAATGAGCAGTTCTTC. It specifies CASSQSRGAYNEQFF.